The 22 T cell receptor beta chains below all came from one sample that was sequenced in a study of cytomegalovirus exposure and HLA in healthy donors. This PCR relied on a set of 60 Vbeta primers and 13 Jbeta primers. Here immunoSEQ multiplex PCR was the method, and the copy in TCRdb shows in-frame clones only, minus some. The data contain tens of thousands of clones, about 74% of them singletons. The source material was PBMCs. The receptor source for this set is a man younger than 45 in good health and CMV-seronegative.

The count of this clone is one. J is TRBJ1-1 and V is TRBV18, with a weak D call TRBD1 (6 bases). V shed 4 bases and J shed 1 base, with 13 bases lying between them. CDR1 is KGHSH and CDR2 is LQKENI in the germline V gene. The CDR3 contains 15 residues. The CDR3 sequence is CASSLGTKGNTEAFF. In nucleotides, the CDR3 is TGTGCCAGCTCACTCGGGACAAAAGGGAACACTGAAGCTTTCTTT. Filled out from reference TRBV18 and TRBJ1-1, the complete variable domain reads NAGVMQNPRHLVRRRGQEARLRCSPMKGHSHVYWYRQLPEEGLKFMVYLQKENIIDESGMPKERFSAEFPKEGPSILRIQQVVRGDSAAYFCASSLGTKGNTEAFFGQGTRLTVV.

This chain uses TRBV25-1 with TRBJ2-5; 7 positions match TRBD2. The CDR3 has 16 amino acids. Germline V gene sequence: CDR1 MGHDK, CDR2 SYGVNS. Trimming took 5 bases from V and 0 from J; bases not matched to a gene: 9. As DNA, the CDR3 is TGTGCCAGCAGTCCCATTAAGCTAGCGGACCAAGAGACCCAGTACTTC. Translation: CASSPIKLADQETQYF.

The rearrangement joins TRBV28 to TRBJ1-2, with TRBD1 matching 12 bases. Germline V gives CDR1 MDHEN, CDR2 SYDVKM. The CDR3 contains 19 residues. V gave up 4 bases and J gave up 4 bases; unmatched junction bases: 16. The CDR3 region is CASSSREGTGGLVLYGYTF. In DNA form, the CDR3 reads TGTGCCAGCAGTTCTCGGGAGGGGACAGGGGGCCTAGTACTCTATGGCTACACCTTC.

This clone was counted once. The chain links TRBV10-1 to TRBJ1-1; maybe TRBD1 (6 bases). CDR3 length equals 15 residues. V lost 5 bases, J lost 3 bases, and 16 bases lay in between. Germline lookup yields CDR1 WNHNN and CDR2 SYGVQD (reference sequence). In nucleotides, the CDR3 is TGCGCCAGCAGTCCGGGTTGGGGGCGAGACACTGAAGCTTTCTTT. Its protein product is CASSPGWGRDTEAFF.

This chain joins TRBV7-9 and TRBJ1-1; no clear D. Trimming cost V 5 bases and J 1 base, with 17 bases left between them. CDR1 is SEHNR and CDR2 is FQNEAQ in the germline V gene (reference sequence). CDR3 length: 16 amino acids. CDR3 nucleotide sequence: TGTGCCAGCAGCCAAATCGACATTTCCTCGAACACTGAAGCTTTCTTT. Translating gives CASSQIDISSNTEAFF. Drawing the rest from reference TRBV7-9 and TRBJ1-1, the complete variable domain is DTGVSQNPRHKITKRGQNVTFRCDPISEHNRLYWYRQTLGQGPEFLTYFQNEAQLEKSRLLSDRFSAERPKGSFSTLEIQRTEQGDSAMYLCASSQIDISSNTEAFFGQGTRLTVV.

The chain has TRBV9 and TRBJ1-6, with TRBD1 matching 7 bases. This CDR3 has 14 residues. J gave up 10 bases and V 3 bases, and 7 bases lay outside the gene matches. The germline gives CDR1 SGDLS, CDR2 YYNGEE. CDR3 sequence: CASSATGERSPLHF. Written as DNA, the CDR3 is TGTGCCAGCAGCGCTACAGGGGAACGGTCACCCCTCCACTTT.

J is TRBJ1-1 and V is TRBV10-3; 8 bases fit TRBD1. Germline lookup yields CDR1 ENHRY and CDR2 SYGVKD. CDR3 size: 14 residues. V shed 7 bases, J shed 2 bases, and the junction held 6 bases outside the gene matches. The CDR3 DNA reads as TGTGCCATCAACCAAGGACAGGGTAACACTGAAGCTTTCTTT. Translated, it gives CAINQGQGNTEAFF.

The chain combines TRBV5-6 with TRBJ2-7; no clear D. The germline V and J ends were trimmed by 5 bases and 3 bases, with 12 bases remaining between them. Per the germline V gene, CDR1 is SGHDT and CDR2 is YYEEEE. There are 13 residues in the CDR3. CDR3 region: CASSLSGLYEQYF. The CDR3, as DNA: TGTGCCAGCAGTTTATCTGGCCTCTACGAGCAGTACTTC.

This chain links TRBV30 with TRBJ1-2; 7 bases line up with TRBD1. The CDR3 covers 13 residues. V lost 5 bases and J lost 8; bases outside the gene matches: 11. Looked up from germline, CDR1 is GTSNPN and CDR2 is SVGIG (reference sequence). This CDR3 reads CAWGDSVRGGYTF. The DNA of the CDR3 is TGTGCCTGGGGGGACAGCGTAAGGGGCGGCTACACCTTC.

The V and J genes are TRBV2 and TRBJ2-7, with 7 bases aligning to TRBD2. Trimming at V came to 2 bases and at J to 0 bases, leaving 7 bases not matched to a gene. Germline V gene data show CDR1 as SNHLY and CDR2 as FYNNEI. The CDR3 extends over 16 amino acids. The CDR3, as DNA: TGTGCCAGCAGTGAAAGGTGGGGAGGGGCCTCCTACGAGCAGTACTTC. This encodes CASSERWGGASYEQYF.

The V call is TRBV5-6, the J call TRBJ2-3; D gene uncertain. Trimming stripped 1 base from V and 0 bases from J, with 12 bases between. This CDR3 comprises 16 residues. Germline loops: CDR1 SGHDT, CDR2 YYEEEE. DNA for the CDR3: TGTGCCAGCAGCTTGTTCGGCCGGAGAAGCACAGATACGCAGTATTTT. Amino acids: CASSLFGRRSTDTQYF.

In the case of this clone: Other DNA sequences in this sample translate to the same CDR3. The V call is TRBV6-4, the J call TRBJ2-7; possible D gene TRBD1, 6 bases. Germline values: CDR1 MRHNA, CDR2 SNTAGT. Trimming took off 0 bases at V and 4 bases at J, with 19 bases between the two ends. This CDR3 has 17 residues. The CDR3 is CASSDSLTGPAIYEQYF. CDR3 nucleotides: TGTGCCAGCAGTGACTCTTTGACAGGCCCTGCCATTTACGAGCAGTACTTC.

Here the CDR3 DNA reads TGCAGCGTTGACGGGGAAAGGATATCCCGGAACACAGATACGCAGTATTTT. Translation: CSVDGERISRNTDTQYF. V and J are TRBV29-1 and TRBJ2-3, with D possibly matching TRBD2 (5 bases). Germline V gene lookup returns CDR1 SQVTM and CDR2 ANQGSEA. Trimming took 3 bases from V and 2 from J, leaving 21 bases between them. The CDR3 is 17 amino acids.

As regards this clone: The sample holds other DNA sequences that translate to the same CDR3. This chain uses TRBV27 with TRBJ1-5; maybe TRBD1 (6 bases). Germline CDR1 reads MNHEY; CDR2 reads SMNVEV (reference sequence). The CDR3 totals 14 residues. V was clipped by 5 bases and J by 1 base, with 9 bases between them. The CDR3 protein is CASSPGQSNQPQHF. The CDR3 DNA reads as TGTGCCAGCAGTCCTGGACAGAGCAATCAGCCCCAGCATTTT.

The chain is built from TRBV15 and TRBJ2-7; the match to TRBD1 covers 7 bases. Germline V CDR1 and CDR2: LNHNV, YYDKDF (reference sequence). V gave up 1 base and J gave up 5 bases; unmatched junction bases: 5. The CDR3 is made up of 14 amino acids. The CDR3: CATSRGQGTHEQYF. Written as DNA, the CDR3 is TGTGCCACCAGCAGAGGACAGGGTACCCACGAGCAGTACTTC.

The chain is built from TRBV19 and TRBJ1-1; no clear D. Trimming pared 3 bases from V and 2 bases from J, leaving 7 bases between. CDR1 LNHDA and CDR2 SQIVND come from the germline V gene (reference sequence). The CDR3 totals 13 residues. The CDR3 protein is CASSIYINTEAFF. DNA of the CDR3: TGTGCCAGTAGTATTTATATAAACACTGAAGCTTTCTTT.

The chain couples TRBV7-6 to TRBJ1-4, with a weak D call TRBD1 (5 bases). The CDR3 consists of 16 residues. V lost 0 bases and J 12 bases, leaving 20 bases between the germline ends. Germline CDR1 reads SGHVS; CDR2 reads FNYEAQ. The CDR3 protein is CASSLAQGAPWGELFF. The DNA for the CDR3 is TGTGCCAGCAGCTTAGCGCAGGGTGCCCCTTGGGGCGAACTGTTTTTT.

This chain joins TRBV7-2 and TRBJ2-1; tentatively, D is TRBD2 (6 bases). This CDR3 is 13 amino acids long. Trimming cost V 3 bases and J 7 bases, with 10 bases left between them. The germline V gene has CDR1 SGHTA and CDR2 FQGNSA. CDR3: CASSFDRGNEQFF. In DNA, the CDR3 is TGTGCCAGCAGCTTTGACCGGGGGAATGAGCAGTTCTTC.

The rearrangement links TRBV6-5 to TRBJ2-2, with D uncertain. V lost 5 bases and J 9 bases, leaving 10 bases between the germline ends. The V gene's germline CDR1 is MNHEY and CDR2 SVGAGI. The CDR3 runs to 12 residues. This chain's CDR3 is CASSASPWELFF. CDR3 sequence (DNA): TGTGCCAGCAGTGCTAGTCCCTGGGAGCTGTTTTTT.

The chain recombines TRBV4-2 with TRBJ2-3; maybe TRBD2 (6 bases). The V and J ends lost 0 bases and 1 base respectively, with 8 bases between them. The CDR3 runs to 15 residues. Germline loops: CDR1 LGHNA, CDR2 YNFKEQ. The CDR3 DNA sequence: TGTGCCAGCAGCCAAGATTCTAGCGGCACAGATACGCAGTATTTT. Encoded protein: CASSQDSSGTDTQYF.

The chain links TRBV9 to TRBJ1-3; D is uncertain. This CDR3 is 16 amino acids long. The V gene lost 0 bases and the J gene lost 0 bases, with 10 bases spanning the gap. Germline V gene sequence: CDR1 SGDLS, CDR2 YYNGEE. The CDR3 here is CASSVAILSSGNTIYF. The CDR3 DNA reads TGTGCCAGCAGCGTAGCTATTCTTAGCTCTGGAAACACCATATATTTT.

The rearrangement uses TRBV27 and TRBJ2-7; 9 nucleotides align to TRBD2. The CDR3 totals 16 residues. Per germline, CDR1 MNHEY and CDR2 SMNVEV (reference sequence). After removal of 5 bases from V and 4 bases from J, the junction contained 12 bases not matched to a gene. As DNA, the CDR3 is TGTGCCAGCAGTCTCGTGTCGGTAGCGGGGGAGTACGAGCAGTACTTC. Its translation is CASSLVSVAGEYEQYF.